Listed below are T cell receptor beta chains from one sample, sequenced in a study of T cells in Graves' hyperthyroidism and ophthalmopathy. In TCRdb, the multiplex PCR reads were re-called with MiXCR into one record per CDR3 protein. The sample lists about 460,000 distinct CDR3 sequences, around a fifth occurring once. The sample taken for sequencing was blood. The receptor set was obtained from a woman in her 70s with Graves' ophthalmopathy. CDR3s include the opening cysteine and the closing phenylalanine or tryptophan. Fields, in order: J gene, D gene, V gene, clone size, CDR3 length, CDR3 protein, CDR3 DNA. D genes are given only for firm matches. Not every row has a clone size; where given, it reads once, few, many or a size class.

J: TRBJ2-7; D: TRBD1; V: TRBV30; size: .; length: 14; CDR3: CAWSVWTGVGEQYF; DNA: TGTGCCTGGAGTGTATGGACAGGGGTGGGGGAGCAGTACTTC
J: TRBJ1-2; D: .; V: TRBV7-2; size: many; length: 15; CDR3: CASSLEGGPYYGYTF; DNA: TGTGCCAGCAGCTTAGAGGGAGGCCCTTACTATGGCTACACCTTC
J: TRBJ2-1; D: TRBD2; V: TRBV25-1; size: many; length: 16; CDR3: CASSEQLAAFGNEQFF; DNA: TGTGCCAGCAGTGAGCAACTAGCGGCCTTTGGGAATGAGCAGTTCTTC
J: TRBJ2-3; D: .; V: TRBV20-1; size: .; length: 12; CDR3: CSARPSADTQYF; DNA: TGCAGTGCTAGACCTAGTGCAGATACGCAGTATTTT
J: TRBJ1-5; D: TRBD1; V: TRBV12-5; size: .; length: 15; CDR3: CASGKDRGENQPQHF; DNA: TGTGCTAGTGGCAAGGACAGGGGCGAAAATCAGCCCCAGCATTTT
J: TRBJ1-1; D: .; V: TRBV30; size: many; length: 13; CDR3: CAWSVRGDTEAFF; DNA: TGTGCCTGGAGTGTACGGGGAGACACTGAAGCTTTCTTT
J: TRBJ2-7; D: TRBD2; V: TRBV6-1; size: .; length: 14; CDR3: CASRTSGRTYEQYF; DNA: TGTGCCAGCAGAACCAGCGGGAGGACGTACGAGCAGTACTTC
J: TRBJ1-1; D: .; V: TRBV28; size: many; length: 12; CDR3: CASSLWGPQAFF; DNA: TGTGCCAGCAGTTTATGGGGCCCCCAAGCTTTCTTT
J: TRBJ1-3; D: .; V: TRBV20-1; size: .; length: 15; CDR3: CSARDLRATGNTIYF; DNA: TGCAGTGCTAGAGACTTGAGGGCTACTGGAAACACCATATATTTT
J: TRBJ2-5; D: TRBD2; V: TRBV20-1; size: .; length: 13; CDR3: CSALGLVQETQYF; DNA: TGCAGTGCACTCGGACTAGTCCAAGAGACCCAGTACTTC
J: TRBJ2-5; D: .; V: TRBV5-1; size: .; length: 12; CDR3: CASSFTQETQYF; DNA: TGCGCCAGCAGCTTTACCCAAGAGACCCAGTACTTC
J: TRBJ2-5; D: TRBD1; V: TRBV28; size: many; length: 14; CDR3: CASSFRTGLETQYF; DNA: TGTGCCAGCAGTTTTCGGACAGGGTTGGAGACCCAGTACTTC
J: TRBJ1-1; D: TRBD1; V: TRBV28; size: .; length: 16; CDR3: CASSFLGDSFNTEAFF; DNA: TGTGCCAGCAGTTTTCTCGGGGACAGTTTTAACACTGAAGCTTTCTTT
J: TRBJ2-5; D: .; V: TRBV24-1; size: .; length: 16; CDR3: CATSDSSWTSQETQYF; DNA: TGTGCCACCAGTGATTCCTCATGGACATCCCAAGAGACCCAGTACTTC
J: TRBJ2-1; D: .; V: TRBV12-3/TRBV12-4; size: few; length: 15; CDR3: CASADGDPGQNEQFF; DNA: TGTGCCAGCGCAGACGGTGACCCGGGCCAAAATGAGCAGTTCTTC
J: TRBJ2-3; D: TRBD2; V: TRBV5-8; size: .; length: 14; CDR3: CASSSGLFTDTQYF; DNA: TGTGCCAGCAGCTCGGGACTATTCACAGATACGCAGTATTTT
J: TRBJ2-7; D: .; V: TRBV12-3/TRBV12-4; size: few; length: 14; CDR3: CASSLLGGPYEQYF; DNA: TGTGCCAGCAGCCTTCTAGGGGGACCCTACGAGCAGTACTTC
J: TRBJ2-7; D: .; V: TRBV11-2; size: few; length: 15; CDR3: CASSLARSPPYEQYF; DNA: TGTGCCAGCAGCTTAGCCAGGTCTCCGCCTTACGAGCAGTACTTC
J: TRBJ2-5; D: TRBD2; V: TRBV12-3/TRBV12-4; size: many; length: 16; CDR3: CASSRVLAGGQETQYF; DNA: TGTGCCAGCAGTCGGGTACTAGCGGGAGGGCAAGAGACCCAGTACTTC
J: TRBJ2-7; D: .; V: TRBV12-3/TRBV12-4; size: many; length: 14; CDR3: CASSLAAGTYEQYF; DNA: TGTGCCAGCAGTTTAGCGGCGGGGACCTACGAGCAGTACTTC
J: TRBJ2-7; D: TRBD1; V: TRBV19; size: few; length: 14; CDR3: CASSRDSLPYEQYF; DNA: TGTGCCAGTAGTAGGGACAGTCTCCCCTACGAGCAGTACTTC
J: TRBJ2-2; D: .; V: TRBV19; size: few; length: 14; CDR3: CASIPLGRTGELFF; DNA: TGTGCCAGTATACCTCTCGGGAGAACCGGGGAGCTGTTTTTT
J: TRBJ1-6; D: .; V: TRBV7-8; size: few; length: 20; CDR3: CASSLRRTPYTAPIGSPLHF; DNA: TGTGCCAGCAGCCTGAGGCGGACCCCGTATACCGCTCCTATAGGTTCACCCCTCCACTTT
J: TRBJ2-7; D: TRBD1; V: TRBV28; size: many; length: 13; CDR3: CASRSQGSYEQYF; DNA: TGTGCCAGCAGATCACAGGGGTCCTACGAGCAGTACTTC
J: TRBJ2-3; D: .; V: TRBV2; size: many; length: 16; CDR3: CASRRSDWSSTDTQYF; DNA: TGTGCCAGCAGACGAAGTGACTGGAGTAGCACAGATACGCAGTATTTT
J: TRBJ2-3; D: TRBD1; V: TRBV11-2; size: few; length: 18; CDR3: CASSPDRGRPKAAHTQYF; DNA: TGTGCCAGCAGCCCCGACAGGGGGCGCCCCAAGGCGGCGCATACGCAGTATTTT
J: TRBJ2-7; D: .; V: TRBV2; size: many; length: 15; CDR3: CASSEVGRSSYEQYF; DNA: TGTGCCAGCAGTGAAGTGGGACGGAGCTCCTACGAGCAGTACTTC
J: TRBJ2-1; D: TRBD2; V: TRBV3-1; size: once; length: 17; CDR3: CASSQDMGGIPGNEQFF; DNA: TGTGCCAGCAGCCAAGATATGGGGGGGATCCCCGGGAATGAGCAGTTCTTC
J: TRBJ1-2; D: .; V: TRBV5-1; size: .; length: 14; CDR3: CASSLAQGVDGYTF; DNA: TGCGCCAGCAGCTTGGCACAGGGAGTAGATGGCTACACCTTC
J: TRBJ2-1; D: TRBD2; V: TRBV30; size: few; length: 14; CDR3: CASNGGSGVSEQFF; DNA: TGTGCCTCCAATGGAGGTAGCGGGGTCAGCGAGCAGTTCTTC
J: TRBJ1-3; D: TRBD1; V: TRBV11-2; size: few; length: 16; CDR3: CASRPTGQGRGNTIYF; DNA: TGTGCCAGCAGGCCTACGGGACAGGGGAGAGGAAACACCATATATTTT
J: TRBJ2-7; D: TRBD1; V: TRBV11-2; size: few; length: 14; CDR3: CASKSGTGAYEQYF; DNA: TGTGCCAGCAAATCCGGGACAGGGGCCTACGAGCAGTACTTC
J: TRBJ2-7; D: TRBD2; V: TRBV2; size: .; length: 13; CDR3: CASRILAGYEQYF; DNA: TGTGCCAGCAGAATCCTAGCGGGCTACGAGCAGTACTTC
J: TRBJ2-7; D: TRBD2; V: TRBV18; size: .; length: 16; CDR3: CASSPRSVAGEDEQYF; DNA: TGTGCCAGCTCACCACGCTCGGTAGCGGGAGAAGACGAGCAGTACTTC
J: TRBJ2-1; D: TRBD2; V: TRBV19; size: .; length: 15; CDR3: CASTTRWGGRDEQFF; DNA: TGTGCCAGTACGACCCGGTGGGGCGGGAGGGATGAGCAGTTCTTC
J: TRBJ2-1; D: .; V: TRBV7-3; size: .; length: 15; CDR3: CASSFMAGQRNEQFF; DNA: TGTGCCAGCAGCTTCATGGCCGGACAGCGCAATGAGCAGTTCTTC
J: TRBJ2-3; D: .; V: TRBV24-1; size: .; length: 15; CDR3: CATSDRGTSTDTQYF; DNA: TGTGCCACCAGTGATAGAGGGACTAGCACAGATACGCAGTATTTT
J: TRBJ2-7; D: TRBD1; V: TRBV28; size: .; length: 17; CDR3: CASSSTFFRDRTLEQYF; DNA: TGTGCCAGCAGTTCTACATTTTTCCGGGACAGAACTCTCGAGCAGTACTTC
J: TRBJ2-7; D: TRBD2; V: TRBV13; size: .; length: 13; CDR3: CASSPGLDYEQYF; DNA: TGTGCCAGCAGCCCTGGACTAGATTACGAGCAGTACTTC
J: TRBJ1-1; D: .; V: TRBV27; size: .; length: 15; CDR3: CASRAGGAGSTEAFF; DNA: TGTGCCAGCAGGGCTGGGGGGGCAGGTTCGACTGAAGCTTTCTTT
J: TRBJ1-2; D: .; V: TRBV28; size: few; length: 13; CDR3: CASSQIGIGGYTF; DNA: TGTGCCAGCAGCCAAATAGGGATTGGAGGCTACACCTTC
J: TRBJ2-1; D: TRBD2; V: TRBV20-1; size: .; length: 14; CDR3: CSAKSGRADNEQFF; DNA: TGCAGTGCCAAAAGCGGGAGGGCCGACAATGAGCAGTTCTTC
J: TRBJ1-1; D: .; V: TRBV10-1; size: few; length: 13; CDR3: CASSVDSFTEAFF; DNA: TGCGCCAGCAGTGTTGACAGCTTCACTGAAGCTTTCTTT
J: TRBJ2-7; D: TRBD1; V: TRBV2; size: few; length: 14; CDR3: CASSEGTGNYEQYF; DNA: TGTGCCAGCAGTGAAGGGACAGGGAATTACGAGCAGTACTTC
J: TRBJ2-7; D: .; V: TRBV7-2; size: .; length: 15; CDR3: CASSLADTFSYEQYF; DNA: TGTGCCAGCAGCTTAGCGGACACTTTCTCCTACGAGCAGTACTTC
J: TRBJ2-7; D: .; V: TRBV12-3/TRBV12-4; size: few; length: 14; CDR3: CASSRDGASYEQYF; DNA: TGTGCCAGCAGTCGGGACGGAGCTTCCTACGAGCAGTACTTC
J: TRBJ1-2; D: TRBD1; V: TRBV3-1; size: few; length: 14; CDR3: CASSPGQPNYGYTF; DNA: TGTGCCAGCAGCCCGGGACAGCCTAACTATGGCTACACCTTC
J: TRBJ1-2; D: TRBD1; V: TRBV9; size: few; length: 15; CDR3: CASSGPATGGNGYTF; DNA: TGTGCCAGCAGCGGGCCAGCGACAGGGGGGAATGGCTACACCTTC
J: TRBJ1-2; D: .; V: TRBV29-1; size: .; length: 13; CDR3: CSVSTPAYYGYTF; DNA: TGCAGCGTTAGTACACCAGCTTACTATGGCTACACCTTC
J: TRBJ2-7; D: TRBD2; V: TRBV11-2; size: .; length: 15; CDR3: CASRSMGLAGYEQYF; DNA: TGTGCCAGCAGATCGATGGGACTAGCGGGATACGAGCAGTACTTC
J: TRBJ2-7; D: .; V: TRBV28; size: .; length: 15; CDR3: CASSSVSVAPYEQYF; DNA: TGTGCCAGCAGCTCGGTCTCGGTAGCGCCCTACGAGCAGTACTTC
J: TRBJ2-1; D: TRBD1; V: TRBV12-5; size: .; length: 15; CDR3: CASGLGTGAYNEQFF; DNA: TGTGCTAGTGGTTTGGGGACAGGGGCGTACAATGAGCAGTTCTTC